The sample holds many counts of the clone carrying this T cell receptor (beta chain). This specimen comes from a study of spatial heterogeneity in lung cancer. Across the study: For the average unique TCR and UMI combination, more than 9.5 occurrences appeared in raw reads.

The sample's time point: sample taken at primary tumor resection. Sequencing was performed on whole RNA extracted from tumor and nontumor lung tissue, or from frozen PBMC, and the material was left unsorted. TCRdb recomputed calls from the 5' RACE reads with MiXCR, one row per CDR3 protein. Altogether some 21,000 distinct CDR3 sequences are present, 4.6% being singletons, with the ten largest covering nearly 7.5%. With V trimmed by 5 bases and J by 0 bases, 7 bases remained unmatched. Germline CDR1 reads SGHTA; CDR2 reads FQGTGA. The CDR3 runs to 16 residues. The source was PBMCs, collected at surgery. The sequence derives from a male donor with early-stage non-small cell lung cancer. The V and J genes are TRBV7-3 and TRBJ2-1, with 7 bases identical to TRBD2. The CDR3 sequence: CASSPVGGSSYNEQFF. CDR3 DNA sequence: TGTGCCAGCAGCCCCGTGGGGGGGAGCTCCTACAATGAGCAGTTCTTC.